The clone carrying this T cell receptor (beta chain) was counted a few times. Its antigen is not identified. These data are taken from a study of T-cell memory formation after mild COVID-19. Broader study findings: Some SARS-CoV-2-responding clones were already detected in memory before infection. Clones that contracted from day 15 to 85 were balanced CD4/CD8, while later expanders leaned CD4+. The authors left the SARS-CoV-2 specificity of second-wave clones peaking on day 37 unconfirmed.

Germline V gene sequence: CDR1 LGHNA, CDR2 YSLEER. The CDR3 is 15 amino acids. Losses at the gene ends were 3 bases for V and 2 bases for J; bases not matched to a gene: 3. With constant-segment primers, 5'RACE yielded cDNA libraries of TCR alpha and TCR beta that carried sample barcodes and UMIs. TCRdb recomputed calls from the 5' RACE reads with MiXCR, one row per CDR3 protein. The sample yields approximately 300,000 distinct CDR3 sequences, 15% seen once. This receptor was obtained from a man between 18 and 29 years old who had mild COVID-19 (a few samples of this study predate the infection). Cell type and time point are not known. The material sequenced was PBMCs or a T cell subset sorted from them (not recorded which). The chain has TRBV4-3 and TRBJ2-3; TRBD2 matches 9 bases. The CDR3 sequence: CASSQTSGSTDTQYF. The CDR3, as DNA: TGCGCCAGCAGCCAGACTAGCGGTTCCACAGATACGCAGTATTTT.